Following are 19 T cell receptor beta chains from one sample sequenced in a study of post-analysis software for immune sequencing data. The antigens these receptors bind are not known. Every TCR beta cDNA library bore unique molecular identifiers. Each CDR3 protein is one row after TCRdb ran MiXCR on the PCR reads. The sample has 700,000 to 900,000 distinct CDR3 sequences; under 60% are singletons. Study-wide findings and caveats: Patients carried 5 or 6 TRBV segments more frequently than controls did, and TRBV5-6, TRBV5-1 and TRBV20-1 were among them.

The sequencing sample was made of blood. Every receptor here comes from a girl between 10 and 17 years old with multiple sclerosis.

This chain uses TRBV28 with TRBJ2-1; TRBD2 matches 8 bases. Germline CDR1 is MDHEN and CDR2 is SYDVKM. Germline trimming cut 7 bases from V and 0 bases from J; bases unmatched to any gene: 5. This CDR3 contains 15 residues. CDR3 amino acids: CASISGDGSYNEQFF. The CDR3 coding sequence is TGTGCCAGCATTAGCGGGGACGGCTCCTACAATGAGCAGTTCTTC.

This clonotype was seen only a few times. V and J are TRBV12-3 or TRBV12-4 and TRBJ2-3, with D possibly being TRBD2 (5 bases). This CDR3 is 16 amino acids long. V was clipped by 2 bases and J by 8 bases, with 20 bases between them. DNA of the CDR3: TGTGCCAGCAGTTTAAATTGGGAGACTCGATCAGCTACGCAGTATTTT. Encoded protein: CASSLNWETRSATQYF.

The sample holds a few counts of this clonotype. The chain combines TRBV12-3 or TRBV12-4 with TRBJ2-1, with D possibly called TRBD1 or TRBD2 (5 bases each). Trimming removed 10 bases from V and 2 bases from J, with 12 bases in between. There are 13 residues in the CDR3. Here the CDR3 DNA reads TGTGCCATCGAGGGGACGGCCTACAATGAGCAGTTCTTC. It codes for CAIEGTAYNEQFF.

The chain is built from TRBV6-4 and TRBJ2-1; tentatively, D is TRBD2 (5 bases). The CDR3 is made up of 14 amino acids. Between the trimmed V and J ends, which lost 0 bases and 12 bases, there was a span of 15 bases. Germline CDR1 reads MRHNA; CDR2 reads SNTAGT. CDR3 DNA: TGTGCCAGCAGTGACTCGAGGGCCGGATTTCGGCAGTTCTTC. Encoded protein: CASSDSRAGFRQFF.

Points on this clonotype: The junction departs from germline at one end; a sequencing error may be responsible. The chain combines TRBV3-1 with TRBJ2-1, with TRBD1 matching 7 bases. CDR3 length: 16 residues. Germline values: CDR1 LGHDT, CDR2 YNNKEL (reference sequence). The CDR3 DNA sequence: TGTGCCAGCAACCAAAACAGGGGCCCGATCTACAATGAGCAGTTCTTC. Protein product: CASNQNRGPIYNEQFF.

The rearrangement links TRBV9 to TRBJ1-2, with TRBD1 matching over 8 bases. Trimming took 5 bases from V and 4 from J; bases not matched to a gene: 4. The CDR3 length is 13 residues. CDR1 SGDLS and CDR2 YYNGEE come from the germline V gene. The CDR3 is CASRSTGGYGYTF. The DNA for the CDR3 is TGTGCCAGCAGAAGTACAGGGGGCTATGGCTACACCTTC. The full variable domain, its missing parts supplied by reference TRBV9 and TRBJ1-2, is DSGVTQTPKHLITATGQRVTLRCSPRSGDLSVYWYQQSLDQGLQFLIQYYNGEERAKGNILERFSAQQFPDLHSELNLSSLELGDSALYFCASRSTGGYGYTFGSGTRLTVV.

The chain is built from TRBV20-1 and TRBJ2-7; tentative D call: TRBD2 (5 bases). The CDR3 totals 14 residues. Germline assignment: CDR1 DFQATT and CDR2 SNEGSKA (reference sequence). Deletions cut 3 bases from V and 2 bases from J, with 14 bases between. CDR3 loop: CSASLLANPYEQYF. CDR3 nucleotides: TGCAGTGCTAGCCTCTTAGCGAACCCCTACGAGCAGTACTTC.

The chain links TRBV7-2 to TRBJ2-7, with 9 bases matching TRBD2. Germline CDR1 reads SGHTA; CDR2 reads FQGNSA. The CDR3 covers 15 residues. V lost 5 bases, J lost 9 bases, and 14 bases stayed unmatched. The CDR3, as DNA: TGTGCCAGCAGCCCTCGGGGGACTAGCCCGCTGGGGCAGTACTTC. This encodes CASSPRGTSPLGQYF. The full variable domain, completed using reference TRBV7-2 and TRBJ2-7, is GAGVSQSPSNKVTEKGKDVELRCDPISGHTALYWYRQSLGQGLEFLIYFQGNSAPDKSGLPSDRFSAERTGGSVSTLTIQRTQQEDSAVYLCASSPRGTSPLGQYFGPGTRLTVT.

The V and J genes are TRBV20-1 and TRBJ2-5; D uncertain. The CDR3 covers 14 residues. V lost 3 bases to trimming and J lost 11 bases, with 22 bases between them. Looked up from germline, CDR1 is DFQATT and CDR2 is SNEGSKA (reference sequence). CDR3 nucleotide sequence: TGCAGTGCTAGCCCTCCGAGGTCCTACAATGAGCAGTACTTC. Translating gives CSASPPRSYNEQYF.

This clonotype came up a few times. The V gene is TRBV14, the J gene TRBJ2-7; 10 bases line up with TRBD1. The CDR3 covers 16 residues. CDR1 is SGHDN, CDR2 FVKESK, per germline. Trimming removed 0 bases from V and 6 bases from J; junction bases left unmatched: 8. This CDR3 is CASSQDIGTGDGEQYF. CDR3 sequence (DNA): TGTGCCAGCAGCCAAGATATCGGGACAGGGGATGGCGAGCAGTACTTC.

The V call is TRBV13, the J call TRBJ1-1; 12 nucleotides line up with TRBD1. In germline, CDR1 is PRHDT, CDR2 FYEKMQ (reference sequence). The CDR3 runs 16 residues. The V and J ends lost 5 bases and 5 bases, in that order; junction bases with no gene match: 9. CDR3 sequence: CASSPTGTGGETEAFF. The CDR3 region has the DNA TGTGCCAGCAGCCCCACCGGGACAGGGGGCGAAACTGAAGCTTTCTTT.

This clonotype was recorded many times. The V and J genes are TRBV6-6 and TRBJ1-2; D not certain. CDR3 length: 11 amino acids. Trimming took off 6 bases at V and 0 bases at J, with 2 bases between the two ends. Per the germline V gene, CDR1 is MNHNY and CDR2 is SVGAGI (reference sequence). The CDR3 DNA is TGTGCCAGCAGCCCTAACTATGGCTACACCTTC. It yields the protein CASSPNYGYTF.

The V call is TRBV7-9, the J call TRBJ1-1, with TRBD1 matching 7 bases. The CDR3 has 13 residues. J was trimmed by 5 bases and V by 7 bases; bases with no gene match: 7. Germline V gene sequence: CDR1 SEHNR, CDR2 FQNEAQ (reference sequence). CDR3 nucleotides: TGTGCCAGCAACCGACAGGGAGGGACTGAAGCTTTCTTT. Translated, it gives CASNRQGGTEAFF.

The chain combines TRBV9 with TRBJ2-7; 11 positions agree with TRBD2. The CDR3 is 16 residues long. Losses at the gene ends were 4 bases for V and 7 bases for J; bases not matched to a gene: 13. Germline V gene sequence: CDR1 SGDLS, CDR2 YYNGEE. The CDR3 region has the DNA TGTGCCAGCAGCACCCCGTTGGGTAGCGGGAGGGATGAGCAGTACTTC. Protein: CASSTPLGSGRDEQYF.

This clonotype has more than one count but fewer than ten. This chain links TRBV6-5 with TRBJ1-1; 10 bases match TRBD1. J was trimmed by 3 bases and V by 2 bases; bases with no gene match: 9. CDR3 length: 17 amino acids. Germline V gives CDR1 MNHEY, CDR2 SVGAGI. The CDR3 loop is CASSYTISGTGDTEAFF. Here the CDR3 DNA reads TGTGCCAGCAGTTACACCATTTCCGGGACAGGGGACACTGAAGCTTTCTTT.

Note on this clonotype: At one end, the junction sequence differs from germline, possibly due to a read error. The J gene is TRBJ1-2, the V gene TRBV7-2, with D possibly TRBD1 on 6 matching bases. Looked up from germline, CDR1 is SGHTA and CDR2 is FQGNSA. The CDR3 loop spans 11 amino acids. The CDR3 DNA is TGTGCCAGCAGCCTGACCGGGGGCTACATCTTC. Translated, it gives CASSLTGGYIF.

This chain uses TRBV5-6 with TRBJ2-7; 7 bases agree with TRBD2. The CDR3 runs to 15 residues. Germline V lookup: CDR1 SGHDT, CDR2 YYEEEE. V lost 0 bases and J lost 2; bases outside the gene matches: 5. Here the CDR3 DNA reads TGTGCCAGCAGCTTGGTGGGAGGGGCCCCCTACGAGCAGTACTTC. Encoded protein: CASSLVGGAPYEQYF.

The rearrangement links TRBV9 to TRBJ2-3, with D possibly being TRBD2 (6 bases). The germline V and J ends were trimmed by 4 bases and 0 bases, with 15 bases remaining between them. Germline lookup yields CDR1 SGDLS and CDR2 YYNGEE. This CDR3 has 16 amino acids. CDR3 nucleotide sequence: TGTGCCAGCAGCACCCGGGGGAGACAGAGCACAGATACGCAGTATTTT. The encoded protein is CASSTRGRQSTDTQYF.

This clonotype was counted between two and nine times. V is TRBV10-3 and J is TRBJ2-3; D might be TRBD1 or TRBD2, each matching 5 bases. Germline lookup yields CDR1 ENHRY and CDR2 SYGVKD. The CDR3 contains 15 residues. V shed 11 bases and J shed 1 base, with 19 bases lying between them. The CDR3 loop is CAGGVVGWGTDTQYF. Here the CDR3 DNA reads TGTGCCGGGGGAGTGGTTGGTTGGGGCACAGATACGCAGTATTTT.